This T cell receptor (beta chain) emerged from a study of blood T cell repertoires in COVID-19. Study context: PBMCs, B-cell-depleted T cells, or T cells were the source of the cDNA or gDNA that made up the material.

Of note for this clone: At the DNA level, this CDR3 is encoded by other sequences in the same sample as well.

Individuals aged about 18 to 90 years were recruited from 24 US areas. Participants' own reports of clinical history determined their cohort assignment. V shed 3 bases, J shed 3 bases, and the junction held 3 bases outside the gene matches. Germline lookup yields CDR1 LNHDA and CDR2 SQIVND (reference sequence). The CDR3 is 15 residues long. TCRdb's table, derived via immunoSEQ multiplex PCR, lists solely in-frame clones and lacks some. The sample includes about 280,000 clones, approximately 89% of them seen just once. The origin of this receptor is a man aged 35-49 years who had been exposed to COVID-19. Input material: PBMCs or T cells enriched from blood (not recorded which). The chain joins TRBV19 to TRBJ1-5, with TRBD1 matching over 9 bases. The CDR3 protein is CASSIRTGVNQPQHF. The CDR3 DNA reads TGTGCCAGTAGTATCCGGACAGGGGTCAATCAGCCCCAGCATTTT. Combining the CDR3 with reference TRBV19 and TRBJ1-5 gives the whole variable domain DGGITQSPKYLFRKEGQNVTLSCEQNLNHDAMYWYRQDPGQGLRLIYYSQIVNDFQKGDIAEGYSVSREKKESFPLTVTSAQKNPTAFYLCASSIRTGVNQPQHFGDGTRLSIL.